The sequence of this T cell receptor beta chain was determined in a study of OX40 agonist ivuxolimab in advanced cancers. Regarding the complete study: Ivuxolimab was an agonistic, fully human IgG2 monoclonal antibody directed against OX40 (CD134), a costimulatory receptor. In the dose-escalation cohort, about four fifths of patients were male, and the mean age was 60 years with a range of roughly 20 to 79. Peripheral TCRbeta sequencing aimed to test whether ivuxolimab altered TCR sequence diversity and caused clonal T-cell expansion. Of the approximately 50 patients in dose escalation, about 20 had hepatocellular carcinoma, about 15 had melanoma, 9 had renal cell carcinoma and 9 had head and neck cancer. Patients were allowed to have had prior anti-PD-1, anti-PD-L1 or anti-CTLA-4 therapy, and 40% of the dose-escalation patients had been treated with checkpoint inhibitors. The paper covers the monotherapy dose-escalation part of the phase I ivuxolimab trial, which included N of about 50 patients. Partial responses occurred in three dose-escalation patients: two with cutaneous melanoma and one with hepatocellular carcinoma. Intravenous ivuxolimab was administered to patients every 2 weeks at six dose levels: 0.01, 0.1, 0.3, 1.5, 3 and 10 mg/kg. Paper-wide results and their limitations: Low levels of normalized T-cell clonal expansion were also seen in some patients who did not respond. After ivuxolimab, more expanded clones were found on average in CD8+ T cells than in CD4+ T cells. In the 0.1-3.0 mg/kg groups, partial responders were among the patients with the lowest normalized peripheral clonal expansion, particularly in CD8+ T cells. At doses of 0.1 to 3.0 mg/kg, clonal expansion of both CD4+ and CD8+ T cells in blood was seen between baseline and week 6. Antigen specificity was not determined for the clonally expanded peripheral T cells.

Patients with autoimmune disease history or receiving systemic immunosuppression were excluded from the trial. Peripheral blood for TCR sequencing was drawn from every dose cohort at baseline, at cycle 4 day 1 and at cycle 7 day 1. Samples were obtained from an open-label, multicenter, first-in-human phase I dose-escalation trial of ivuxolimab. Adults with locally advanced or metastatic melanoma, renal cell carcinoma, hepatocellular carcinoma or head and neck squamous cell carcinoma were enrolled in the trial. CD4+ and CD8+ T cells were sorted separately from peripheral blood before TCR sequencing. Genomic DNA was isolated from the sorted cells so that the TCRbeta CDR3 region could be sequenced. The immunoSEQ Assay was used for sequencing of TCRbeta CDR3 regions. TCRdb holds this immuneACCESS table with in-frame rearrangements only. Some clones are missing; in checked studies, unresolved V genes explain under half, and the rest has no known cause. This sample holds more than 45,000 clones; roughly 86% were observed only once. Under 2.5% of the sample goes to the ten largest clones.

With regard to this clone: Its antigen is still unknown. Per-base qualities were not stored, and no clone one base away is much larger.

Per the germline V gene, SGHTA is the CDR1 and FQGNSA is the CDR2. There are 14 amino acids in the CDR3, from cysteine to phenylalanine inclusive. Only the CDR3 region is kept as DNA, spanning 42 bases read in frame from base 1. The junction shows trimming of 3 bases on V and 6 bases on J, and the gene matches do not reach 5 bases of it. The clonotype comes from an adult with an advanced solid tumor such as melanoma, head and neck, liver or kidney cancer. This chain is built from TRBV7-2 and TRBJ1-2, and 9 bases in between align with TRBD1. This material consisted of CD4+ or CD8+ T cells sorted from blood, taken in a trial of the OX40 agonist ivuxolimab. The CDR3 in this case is CASSLKQGANGYTF. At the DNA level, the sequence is TGTGCCAGCAGCTTGAAACAGGGGGCGAATGGCTACACCTTC.